This T cell receptor (beta chain) came from a study of T cells in Graves' hyperthyroidism and ophthalmopathy. Study-wide context: Upon initial diagnosis and before any treatment, peripheral blood was collected.

Amplification yielded TCR beta CDR3 regions, with RNA transcripts as the source. HTBI primers drove first-round RT-PCR of the TCR CDR3. TCRdb re-derived calls from the multiplex PCR reads in MiXCR, one entry per CDR3 protein. The sample lists around 700,000 distinct CDR3 sequences, around a sixth occurring once. Details on this clonotype: Antigen: not known.

This CDR3 is built from 15 residues. The germline CDR1 and CDR2 sequences are DFQATT and SNEGSKA (reference sequence). Trimming at V came to 3 bases and at J to 2 bases, leaving 9 bases not matched to a gene. General study results and limits: Among thyroid clonotypes expanded above 0.001, most also appeared in blood.

Researchers barred patients who had uncontrolled infection, other autoimmune disease, pregnancy or lactation. This chain connects TRBV20-1 to TRBJ2-5; 7 bases match TRBD2. The receptor was derived from a woman between 50 and 59 years old with Graves' hyperthyroidism that later progressed to Graves' ophthalmopathy. Material for sequencing was blood. The CDR3 DNA sequence: TGCAGTGCTAGCTCGGCGGGAGATTTACAAGAGACCCAGTACTTC. Its translation is CSASSAGDLQETQYF.